Shown below are 3 T cell receptor beta chains from a single sample sequenced in a study of siplizumab effects on memory and regulatory T cells. Using immunoSEQ multiplex PCR, the repertoire was profiled, and TCRdb retains in-frame clones only, with some absent. The sample gives 90,000 to 110,000 clones, just over 90% of which show up once; approximately 0.73% is in the top ten. The sequencing sample was made of Tregs sorted from blood. These receptors came from a human donor in good health.

As to this clone: At one boundary the junction diverges from the germline segment, which might be a read error. The chain recombines TRBV7-7 with TRBJ2-1; D is unclear. Per germline, CDR1 SSHAT and CDR2 FNYEAQ (reference sequence). The CDR3 sequence is 13 residues long. In DNA form, the CDR3 reads TGTGCTAGCAGCTACACGTCTATAGGTGAGCAGTTCTTC. This translates into CASSYTSIGEQFF.

V is TRBV19 and J is TRBJ1-2, with TRBD1 matching 7 bases. With 11 bases clipped from V and 3 bases from J, the junction kept 12 bases outside the gene matches. CDR3 length: 14 amino acids. CDR1 is LNHDA and CDR2 is SQIVND in the germline V gene (reference sequence). CDR3 in DNA: TGTGCCTCCCGAAGCAGGGGGGCCTACTATGGCTACACCTTC. It is translated as CASRSRGAYYGYTF.

The rearrangement joins TRBV5-5 to TRBJ1-2; no definite D call. The CDR3 extends over 17 amino acids. Germline V CDR1 and CDR2: SGHKS, YYEKEE (reference sequence). V shed 0 bases and J shed 4 bases, with 19 bases lying between them. The CDR3 nucleotides read TGTGCCAGCAGCTTGGTCCTCGACTCCCAAAGAAGCTATGGCTACACCTTC. Translated: CASSLVLDSQRSYGYTF.